The rows below give T cell receptor beta chains drawn from one sample of a study of cytomegalovirus exposure and HLA in healthy donors. The method was immunoSEQ multiplex PCR; TCRdb's version includes in-frame clones alone and lacks a portion of them. The sample records about 200,000 clones, 65% to 85% being singletons. The sequenced sample was PBMCs. Receptors originate from a boy between 2 and 10 years old in good health and CMV-seronegative. Each CDR3 is given with its conserved first and last residue. A D gene is named only where the DNA matches it firmly. Where a row states a size, it is once, few, many or the class of an expanded clone; other rows omit it.

D | size | J | V | CDR3 | DNA
NA | NA | TRBJ1-2 | TRBV11-2 | CASSSPRGEGGYTF | TGTGCCAGCAGCTCACCTCGGGGGGAGGGGGGCTACACCTTC
NA | NA | TRBJ2-7 | TRBV4-3 | CASSQDFAGSYEQYF | TGCGCCAGCAGCCAAGATTTCGCAGGTTCCTACGAGCAGTACTTC
NA | NA | TRBJ1-2 | TRBV29-1 | CSGVFLIGGYTF | TGCAGCGGCGTCTTTTTAATCGGGGGCTACACCTTC
NA | NA | TRBJ1-1 | TRBV7-6 | CASSFGGLNTEAFF | TGTGCCAGCAGCTTCGGCGGGTTGAACACTGAAGCTTTCTTT
TRBD1 | once | TRBJ1-1 | TRBV2 | CASSGQGAAEAFF | TGTGCCAGCAGTGGCCAGGGGGCCGCTGAAGCTTTCTTT
TRBD2 | once | TRBJ2-1 | TRBV13 | CASRSSGGSLEQLF | TGTGCCAGCAGATCTAGCGGGGGGTCGTTAGAGCAGCTCTTC
TRBD1 | NA | TRBJ1-6 | TRBV7-2 | CASSLETGGWGSPLHF | TGTGCCAGCAGCTTAGAAACAGGGGGATGGGGTTCACCCCTCCACTTT
TRBD1 | NA | TRBJ1-2 | TRBV30 | CAWKDRGHGYTF | TGTGCCTGGAAAGACAGGGGCCATGGCTACACCTTC
TRBD1 | NA | TRBJ1-2 | TRBV7-8 | CASSGRAYRGNGYTF | TGTGCCAGCAGCGGCAGGGCTTACAGGGGTAATGGCTACACCTTC
TRBD2 | NA | TRBJ2-7 | TRBV7-3 | CASSKRSGGEQYF | TGTGCCAGCAGCAAACGGAGCGGGGGCGAGCAGTACTTC
NA | NA | TRBJ2-1 | TRBV18 | CASSPPGTPYNEQFF | TGTGCCAGCTCACCGCCGGGGACACCCTACAATGAGCAGTTCTTC
NA | NA | TRBJ1-2 | TRBV9 | CASSESRLPNYGYTF | TGTGCCAGCAGCGAGTCCAGGCTGCCTAACTATGGCTACACCTTC
NA | NA | TRBJ1-5 | TRBV21-1 | CARIGTVQVPQHF | TGTGCCAGGATTGGGACAGTGCAGGTACCCCAGCATTTT
NA | once | TRBJ1-4 | TRBV9 | CASSPPPGEKLFF | TGTGCCAGCAGCCCTCCCCCCGGGGAAAAACTGTTTTTT
NA | NA | TRBJ2-3 | TRBV20-1 | CSARVGDTQYF | TGCAGTGCTAGAGTCGGAGATACGCAGTATTTT
TRBD1 | NA | TRBJ2-1 | TRBV5-4 | CASSLGQGANEQFF | TGTGCCAGCAGCTTGGGACAGGGGGCCAATGAGCAGTTCTTC
NA | NA | TRBJ2-3 | TRBV2 | CASGGGTTDTQYF | TGTGCCAGCGGAGGAGGGACCACAGATACGCAGTATTTT
TRBD1 | NA | TRBJ2-5 | TRBV29-1 | CSVADRARTQTQYF | TGCAGCGTCGCTGACAGGGCCCGAACACAGACCCAGTACTTC
TRBD2 | NA | TRBJ2-3 | TRBV5-1 | CASSGRGGTDTQYF | TGCGCCAGCAGTGGGCGGGGGGGCACAGATACGCAGTATTTT
TRBD2 | NA | TRBJ2-7 | TRBV11-1 | CASSPERGGSYEQYF | TGTGCCAGCAGCCCCGAGCGGGGGGGCTCCTACGAGCAGTACTTC
NA | NA | TRBJ1-4 | TRBV5-4 | CASSIPTGKLFF | TGTGCCAGCAGCATACCGACAGGAAAACTGTTTTTT
TRBD2 | NA | TRBJ2-7 | TRBV6-5 | CASSYSRGGEQYF | TGTGCCAGCAGTTACTCGAGGGGAGGGGAGCAGTACTTC
NA | few | TRBJ1-2 | TRBV9 | CASSVSGVYGYTF | TGTGCCAGCAGCGTTTCAGGGGTCTATGGCTACACCTTC
TRBD1 | NA | TRBJ1-2 | TRBV5-6 | CASSSTGVGYTF | TGTGCCAGCAGCTCGACAGGGGTGGGCTACACCTTC
NA | NA | TRBJ2-1 | TRBV12-2 | CASRFKRPDGGGTGPNEQFF | TGTGCAAGTCGCTTCAAACGCCCCGATGGCGGGGGAACAGGCCCCAATGAGCAGTTCTTC
NA | NA | TRBJ2-5 | TRBV9 | CASTPNGGRETQYF | TGTGCCAGCACCCCGAACGGGGGTCGGGAGACCCAGTACTTC